Sequencing of this T cell receptor beta chain was carried out in a study of T-cell memory formation after mild COVID-19. TCRdb used MiXCR to reprocess the 5' RACE reads, holding one entry per CDR3 protein. Of about 250,000 distinct CDR3 sequences listed, around 17% are singletons. Germline V gives CDR1 LNHDA, CDR2 SQIVND (reference sequence). CDR3 size: 15 residues. The V segment lost 4 bases and the J segment 4 bases; nucleotides outside the gene matches: 4. Sample: PBMCs or a T cell subset sorted from them (not recorded which). V and J are TRBV19 and TRBJ2-5; 12 bases fit TRBD2. This receptor was identified in a man aged 18 to 30 who had mild COVID-19 (a few samples of this study predate the infection). Cell type and time point are not known. As DNA, the CDR3 is TGTGCCAGTAGTAAACAGACTAGCGGGAGAGAGACCCAGTACTTC. Translated: CASSKQTSGRETQYF.